This T cell receptor beta chain was sequenced for a study of blood T cell repertoires in COVID-19. At the level of the study: There were acute and convalescent COVID-19 samples, and they came from the United States, Italy and Spain. PBMCs, B-cell-depleted T cells, or T cells were the source of the cDNA or gDNA that made up the material.

The method was immunoSEQ multiplex PCR; TCRdb's version includes in-frame clones alone and lacks a portion of them. The sample contains more than 70,000 clones, approximately 86% of which appear only once. The germline CDR1 and CDR2 sequences are SNHLY and FYNNEI. The CDR3 consists of 14 residues. Trimming left V 4 bases short and J 5 bases short, with 11 bases between. This receptor was obtained from a man aged 50-60 years with active or convalescent COVID-19. What was sequenced was peripheral blood. The chain links TRBV2 to TRBJ1-4; D is unresolved. Here the CDR3 DNA reads TGTGCCAGCAGTGCCCGGACGGGAAATGAAAAACTGTTTTTT. As protein: CASSARTGNEKLFF.